One T cell receptor beta chain is described in this entry. The data stem from a study of CD8+ T cells in alopecia areata. On the study more broadly: Twice daily, treated patients received 5 to 10 mg of oral tofacitinib.

Collected material from alopecia areata patients comprised lesional scalp punch biopsies and peripheral blood. Extraction of RNA preceded its reverse transcription into cDNA, which served as the sequencing template. The table came from immunoSEQ multiplex PCR; TCRdb's copy has only in-frame clones and leaves some out. This sample has some 130,000 clones, with about 47% found just once. The CDR3 has 15 residues. The germline V gene has CDR1 GTSNPN and CDR2 SVGIG (reference sequence). V was clipped by 0 bases and J by 3 bases; unmatched bases: 6. J is TRBJ2-7 and V is TRBV30; 9 positions agree with TRBD1. Here the sequenced sample was CD8+ T cells sorted from blood, taken at week 0. The origin of this receptor is a human donor with alopecia areata. As DNA, the CDR3 is TGTGCCTGGAGTGTCCCGAGGACAGGGGACTACGAGCAGTACTTC. Translation gives CAWSVPRTGDYEQYF.